The rows below give T cell receptor beta chains drawn from one sample of a study of T cells after yellow fever vaccination. TCRdb re-called the 5' RACE reads through MiXCR, storing one row per CDR3 protein. The sample shows 100,000 to 150,000 distinct CDR3 sequences, nearly 15% of them seen only once. Source: CD8+ T cells sorted from PBMCs, taken 5 days after the yellow fever booster vaccination. These receptor sequences come from a man younger than 35 who received the YFV17D yellow fever vaccine. CDR3s include the opening cysteine and the closing phenylalanine or tryptophan. D genes are given only for firm matches. The size of a clone is reported for some rows only, either as once, few or many, or as a class for expanded clones.

CDR3 protein	V gene	J gene	D gene	clone size	CDR3 length
CASSLGGGANYGYTF	TRBV7-9	TRBJ1-2	-	few	15
CASTRGGIDTQYF	TRBV19	TRBJ2-3	-	few	13
CASSFSENTEAFF	TRBV27	TRBJ1-1	-	-	13
CASSESWAGSYNEQFF	TRBV2	TRBJ2-1	-	few	16
CASSSGFGAFF	TRBV5-4	TRBJ1-1	-	few	11
CASSPTGVETQYF	TRBV18	TRBJ2-5	TRBD1	-	13
CASSDWSGIYQPQHF	TRBV6-1	TRBJ1-5	-	few	15
CASSSYPRDTYNEQFF	TRBV11-2	TRBJ2-1	-	few	16
CASSHIGRGPNYEQYF	TRBV3-1	TRBJ2-7	-	-	16
CASSYSRAGVSQETQYF	TRBV6-5	TRBJ2-5	-	few	17
CAISEEAPRVEYF	TRBV10-3	TRBJ2-5	-	-	13
CASSLGGAPAFNTEAFF	TRBV5-1	TRBJ1-1	-	-	17
CASSFGTGGKDTQYF	TRBV19	TRBJ2-3	TRBD1	-	15
CASSWGSETQYF	TRBV12-3/TRBV12-4	TRBJ2-5	-	-	12
CAWVLLVTGLNTEAFF	TRBV30	TRBJ1-1	-	few	16
CASSSGQANTGELFF	TRBV7-9	TRBJ2-2	-	few	15
CASRPEVADSYEQYF	TRBV6-5	TRBJ2-7	-	few	15
CASSLRLKLGETQYF	TRBV13	TRBJ2-5	-	few	15
CASSRGLAGGYTGELFF	TRBV7-9	TRBJ2-2	TRBD2	many	17
CSARGGDLGEQYF	TRBV20-1	TRBJ2-7	TRBD2	-	13
CASSQVGSGWNEQFF	TRBV4-3	TRBJ2-1	-	few	15
CASSLTWTGEIDTQYF	TRBV7-2	TRBJ2-3	TRBD1	few	16
CASSRKRLGFKGRETQYF	TRBV7-6	TRBJ2-5	-	few	18
CASSYSSSSLDTQYF	TRBV6-5	TRBJ2-3	-	-	15
CASSQATSVPGNTIYF	TRBV4-3	TRBJ1-3	-	few	16
CASSFTADGNTIYF	TRBV12-3/TRBV12-4	TRBJ1-3	-	-	14
CASSQDGGRGMTNYGYTF	TRBV4-1	TRBJ1-2	-	-	18
CASSPRDRGFQPQHF	TRBV28	TRBJ1-5	TRBD1	few	15
CASSGPLGVRSPLHF	TRBV25-1	TRBJ1-6	-	once	15
CASSYPGELFF	TRBV6-2/TRBV6-3	TRBJ2-2	-	many	11
CASSYVGGGQNSPLHF	TRBV6-5	TRBJ1-6	-	-	16
CAWSGSTDTQYF	TRBV30	TRBJ2-3	-	few	12
CASSLWGRTSNQPQHF	TRBV7-8	TRBJ1-5	-	once	16
CASTRGQARGNQPQHF	TRBV19	TRBJ1-5	TRBD1	-	16
CASYGLAGPNEQFF	TRBV7-9	TRBJ2-1	TRBD2	many	14
CASSQSSGGWYNEQFF	TRBV4-3	TRBJ2-1	TRBD2	few	16
CASSFQNTGELFF	TRBV27	TRBJ2-2	-	-	13
CASSLSVYGGYTF	TRBV27	TRBJ1-2	-	-	13
CASSLRGADGETQYF	TRBV7-9	TRBJ2-5	-	few	15
CASSFWAGGNEQFF	TRBV7-2	TRBJ2-1	TRBD2	many	14